This T cell receptor beta chain was captured by sequencing in a study of beta chain features in type 1 diabetes. Every isolated RNA sample was fully reverse transcribed, so sequencing captured expressed TCRB transcripts. Method: immunoSEQ multiplex PCR; TCRdb's copy keeps in-frame clones and lacks some. The table has about 340,000 clones, around 8.5% seen once; the top ten hold around 1%. This CDR3 spans 14 amino acids. Germline assignment: CDR1 SNHLY and CDR2 FYNNEI. V was clipped by 3 bases and J by 5 bases, with 10 bases between them. Study-wide findings and caveats: There were fewer insertions and more deletions at the VDJ junctions of type 1 diabetes patients. There was a moderate but significant shortening of TCRB CDR3s in all four CD4+ subsets of Type 1 diabetes patients.

As to this clone: Its specificity is unknown.

The TCR comes from a man younger than 40 with type 1 diabetes. The source material was central memory CD4+ T cells from blood. The V gene is TRBV2, the J gene TRBJ1-4, with unresolved D. The CDR3 coding sequence is TGTGCCAGCAGTGATTCGGCAGAGAATGAAAAACTGTTTTTT. Protein product: CASSDSAENEKLFF. The full variable domain, completed using reference TRBV2 and TRBJ1-4, is EPEVTQTPSHQVTQMGQEVILRCVPISNHLYFYWYRQILGQKVEFLVSFYNNEISEKSEIFDDQFSVERPDGSNFTLKIRSTKLEDSAMYFCASSDSAENEKLFFGSGTQLSVL.